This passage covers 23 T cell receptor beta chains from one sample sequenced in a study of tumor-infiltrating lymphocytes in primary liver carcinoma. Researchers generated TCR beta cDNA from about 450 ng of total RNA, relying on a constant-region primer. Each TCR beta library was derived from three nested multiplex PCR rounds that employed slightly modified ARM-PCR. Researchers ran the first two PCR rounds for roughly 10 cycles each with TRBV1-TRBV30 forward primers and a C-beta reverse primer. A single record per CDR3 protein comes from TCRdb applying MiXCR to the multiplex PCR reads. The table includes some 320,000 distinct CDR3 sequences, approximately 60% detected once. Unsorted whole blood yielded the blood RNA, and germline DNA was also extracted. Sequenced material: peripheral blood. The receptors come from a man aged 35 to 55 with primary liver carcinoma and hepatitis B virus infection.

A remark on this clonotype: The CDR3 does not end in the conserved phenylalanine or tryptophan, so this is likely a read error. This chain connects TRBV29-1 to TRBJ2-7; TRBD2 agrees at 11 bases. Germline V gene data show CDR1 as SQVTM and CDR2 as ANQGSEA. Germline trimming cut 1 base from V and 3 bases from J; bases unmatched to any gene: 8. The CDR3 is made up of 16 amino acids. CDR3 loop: CSVEGEPTSGDYEQYL. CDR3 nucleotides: TGCAGCGTTGAAGGGGAGCCGACTAGCGGGGACTACGAGCAGTACTTA.

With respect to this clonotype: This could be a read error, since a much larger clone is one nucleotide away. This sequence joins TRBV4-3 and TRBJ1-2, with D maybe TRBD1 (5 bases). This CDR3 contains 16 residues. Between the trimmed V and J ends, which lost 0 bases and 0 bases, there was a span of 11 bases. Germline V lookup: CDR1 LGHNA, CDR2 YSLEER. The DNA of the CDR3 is TGCGCCAGCAGCCAAGAGGGGGATAGATCTAACTATGGCTACACCTTC. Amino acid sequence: CASSQEGDRSNYGYTF.

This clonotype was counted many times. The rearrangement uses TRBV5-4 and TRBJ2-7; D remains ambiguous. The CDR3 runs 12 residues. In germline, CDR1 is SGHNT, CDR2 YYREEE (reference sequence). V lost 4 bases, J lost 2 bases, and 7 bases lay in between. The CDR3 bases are TGTGCCAGCAGCCGCGATGCCTACGAGCAGTACTTC. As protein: CASSRDAYEQYF.

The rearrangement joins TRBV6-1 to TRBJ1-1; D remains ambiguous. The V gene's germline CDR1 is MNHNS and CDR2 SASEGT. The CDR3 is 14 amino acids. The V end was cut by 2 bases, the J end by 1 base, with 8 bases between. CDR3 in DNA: TGTGCCAGCAGTGAATGCGAGGCGAACACTGAAGCTTTCTTT. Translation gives CASSECEANTEAFF.

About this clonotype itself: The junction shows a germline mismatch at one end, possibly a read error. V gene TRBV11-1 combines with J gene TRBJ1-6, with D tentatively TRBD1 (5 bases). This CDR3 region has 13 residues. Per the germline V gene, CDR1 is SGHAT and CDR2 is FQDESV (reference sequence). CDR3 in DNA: TGTACCAGCAGCCGGACACTAGTTTTACCCCTCCACTTT. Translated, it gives CTSSRTLVLPLHF.

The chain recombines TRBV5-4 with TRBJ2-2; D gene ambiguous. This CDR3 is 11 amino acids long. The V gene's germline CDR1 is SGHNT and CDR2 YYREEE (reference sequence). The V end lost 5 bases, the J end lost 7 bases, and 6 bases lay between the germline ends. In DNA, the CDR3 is TGTGCCAGCAGAATTGACGGGGAGCTGTTTTTT. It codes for CASRIDGELFF.

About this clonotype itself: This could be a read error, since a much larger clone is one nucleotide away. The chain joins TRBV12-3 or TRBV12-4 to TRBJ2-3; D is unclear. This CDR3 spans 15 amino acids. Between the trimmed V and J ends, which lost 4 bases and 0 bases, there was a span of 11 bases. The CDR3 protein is CASSSLGCSTDTQYF. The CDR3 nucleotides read TGTGCCAGCAGTTCCCTAGGGTGTAGCACAGATACGCAGTATTTT.

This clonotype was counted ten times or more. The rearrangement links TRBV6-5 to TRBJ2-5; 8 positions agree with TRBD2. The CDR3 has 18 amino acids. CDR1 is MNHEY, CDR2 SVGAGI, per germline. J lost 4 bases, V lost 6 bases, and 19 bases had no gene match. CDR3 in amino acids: CASSPLSTSGGLPETQYF. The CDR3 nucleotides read TGTGCCAGCAGCCCCCTTAGTACTAGCGGAGGCCTCCCAGAGACCCAGTACTTC.

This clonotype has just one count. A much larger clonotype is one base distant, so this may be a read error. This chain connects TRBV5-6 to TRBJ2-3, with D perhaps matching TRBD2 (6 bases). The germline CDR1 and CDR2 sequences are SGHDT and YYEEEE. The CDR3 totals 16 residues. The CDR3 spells CASSRELGTSTDTQFF. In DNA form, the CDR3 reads TGTGCCAGCAGCCGTGAGCTGGGGACTTCCACAGATACGCAGTTTTTT.

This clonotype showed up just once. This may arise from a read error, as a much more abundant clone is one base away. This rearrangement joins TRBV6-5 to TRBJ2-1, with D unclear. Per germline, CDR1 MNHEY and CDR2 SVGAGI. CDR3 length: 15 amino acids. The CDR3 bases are TGTGTCAGCAGCCGAACTGGATCCCTGTACAATGAGCAGTTCTTC. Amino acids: CVSSRTGSLYNEQFF.

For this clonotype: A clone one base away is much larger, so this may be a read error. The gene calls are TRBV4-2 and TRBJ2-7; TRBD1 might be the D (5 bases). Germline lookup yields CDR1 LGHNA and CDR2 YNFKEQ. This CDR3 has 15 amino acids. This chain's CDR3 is CASNQDARADYEQYF. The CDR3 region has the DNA TGTGCCAGCAACCAAGATGCCAGGGCCGACTACGAGCAGTACTTC.

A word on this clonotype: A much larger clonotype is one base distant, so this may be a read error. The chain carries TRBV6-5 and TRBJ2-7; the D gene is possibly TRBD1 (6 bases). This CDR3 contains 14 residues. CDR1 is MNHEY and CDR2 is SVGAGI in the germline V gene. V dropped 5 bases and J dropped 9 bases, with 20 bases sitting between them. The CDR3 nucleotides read TGTGCCAGCAGTCCGGGACATCCCCTGGACGGGCAGTACTTC. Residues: CASSPGHPLDGQYF.

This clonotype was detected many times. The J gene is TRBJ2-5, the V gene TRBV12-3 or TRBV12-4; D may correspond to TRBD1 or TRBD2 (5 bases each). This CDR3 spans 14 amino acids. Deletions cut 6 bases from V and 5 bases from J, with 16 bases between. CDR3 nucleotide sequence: TGTGCCAGCAGCGCAGGGACGCTGGCGGAGACCCAGTACTTC. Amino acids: CASSAGTLAETQYF.

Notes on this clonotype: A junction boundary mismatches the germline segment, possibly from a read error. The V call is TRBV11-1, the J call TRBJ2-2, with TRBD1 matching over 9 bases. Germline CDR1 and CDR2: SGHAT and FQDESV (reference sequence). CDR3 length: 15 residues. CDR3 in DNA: TGTGGCAGCAGCTTTCAGGGACAGGGAACCGGGGAACTGTTTTTT. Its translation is CGSSFQGQGTGELFF. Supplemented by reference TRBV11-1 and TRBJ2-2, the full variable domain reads EAEVAQSPRYKITEKSQAVAFWCDPISGHATLYWYRQILGQGPELLVQFQDESVVDDSQLPKDRFSAERLKGVDSTLKIQPAELGDSAMYLCGSSFQGQGTGELFFGEGSRLTVL.

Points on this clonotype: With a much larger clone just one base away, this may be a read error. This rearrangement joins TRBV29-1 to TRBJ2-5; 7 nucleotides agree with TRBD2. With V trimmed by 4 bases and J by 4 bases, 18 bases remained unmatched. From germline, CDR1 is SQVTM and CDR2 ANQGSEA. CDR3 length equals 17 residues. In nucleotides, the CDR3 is TGCAGCGTTGGAAGCGGGGTAACGGTAGGGTCGGGAGAGACCCAGTACTTC. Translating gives CSVGSGVTVGSGETQYF.

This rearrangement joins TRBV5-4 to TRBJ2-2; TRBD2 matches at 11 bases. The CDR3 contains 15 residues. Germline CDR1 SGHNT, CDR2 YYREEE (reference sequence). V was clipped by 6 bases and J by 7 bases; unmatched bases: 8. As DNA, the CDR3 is TGTGCCAGCAACTTAGCGGGAGGGTTTGGCGGGGAGCTGTTTTTT. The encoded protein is CASNLAGGFGGELFF. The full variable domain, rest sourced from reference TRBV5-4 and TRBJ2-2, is ETGVTQSPTHLIKTRGQQVTLRCSSQSGHNTVSWYQQALGQGPQFIFQYYREEENGRGNFPPRFSGLQFPNYSSELNVNALELDDSALYLCASNLAGGFGGELFFGEGSRLTVL.

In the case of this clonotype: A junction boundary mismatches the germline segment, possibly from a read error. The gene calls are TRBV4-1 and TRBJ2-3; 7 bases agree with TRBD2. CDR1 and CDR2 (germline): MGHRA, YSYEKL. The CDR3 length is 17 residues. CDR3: CASSRPPSGTNTDTQYF. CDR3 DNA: TGCGCCAGCAGCCGGCCCCCGAGCGGGACTAACACAGACACGCAGTATTTT.

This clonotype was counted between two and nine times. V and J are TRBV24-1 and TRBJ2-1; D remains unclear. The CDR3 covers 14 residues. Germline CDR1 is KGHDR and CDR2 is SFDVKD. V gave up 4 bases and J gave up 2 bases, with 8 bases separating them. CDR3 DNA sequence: TGTGCCACCAGTGACCTCCCTCCCTACAATGAGCAGTTCTTC. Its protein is CATSDLPPYNEQFF.

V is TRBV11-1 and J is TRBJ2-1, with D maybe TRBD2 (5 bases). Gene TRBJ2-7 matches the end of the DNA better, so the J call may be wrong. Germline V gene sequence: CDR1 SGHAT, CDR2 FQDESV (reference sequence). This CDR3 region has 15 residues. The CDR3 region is CASSNSSSSYKEQYF. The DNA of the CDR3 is TGTGCCAGCAGCAACTCTAGCTCATCCTACAAGGAGCAGTACTTC.

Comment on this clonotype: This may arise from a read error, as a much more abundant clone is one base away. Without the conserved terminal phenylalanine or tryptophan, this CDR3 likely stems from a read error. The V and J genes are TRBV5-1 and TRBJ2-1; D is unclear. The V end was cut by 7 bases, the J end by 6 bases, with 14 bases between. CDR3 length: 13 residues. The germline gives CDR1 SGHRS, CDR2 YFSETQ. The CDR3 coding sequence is TGCGCCAGCGGCCAGATACCGGGCAATGAGCAGTTCCTC. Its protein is CASGQIPGNEQFL.

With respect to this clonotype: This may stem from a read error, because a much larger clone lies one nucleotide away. CDR3 amino acids: CDSSHGGVGTEAFF. CDR3 nucleotides: TGCGACAGCAGCCACGGGGGGGTGGGCACTGAAGCTTTCTTT. V is TRBV4-1 and J is TRBJ1-1; a possible D gene is TRBD1 (5 bases). CDR1 and CDR2 (germline): MGHRA, YSYEKL. The CDR3 is 14 amino acids.

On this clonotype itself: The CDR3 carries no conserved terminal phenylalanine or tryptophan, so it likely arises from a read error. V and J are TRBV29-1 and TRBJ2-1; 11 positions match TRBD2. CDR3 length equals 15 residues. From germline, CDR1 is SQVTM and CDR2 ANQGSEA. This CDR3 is CSVRSSGRLYNDQFI. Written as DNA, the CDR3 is TGCAGCGTTCGCTCTAGCGGGAGGCTCTACAATGACCAGTTCATC.

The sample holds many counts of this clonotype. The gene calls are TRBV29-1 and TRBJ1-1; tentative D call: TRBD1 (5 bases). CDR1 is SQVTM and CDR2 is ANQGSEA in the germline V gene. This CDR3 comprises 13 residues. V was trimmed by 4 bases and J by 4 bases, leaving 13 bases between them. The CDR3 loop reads CSVVRDEGTEAFF. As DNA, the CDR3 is TGCAGCGTTGTAAGGGACGAAGGCACTGAAGCTTTCTTT. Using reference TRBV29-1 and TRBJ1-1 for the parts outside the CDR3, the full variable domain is SAVISQKPSRDICQRGTSLTIQCQVDSQVTMMFWYRQQPGQSLTLIATANQGSEATYESGFVIDKFPISRPNLTFSTLTVSNMSPEDSSIYLCSVVRDEGTEAFFGQGTRLTVV.